This TCR beta chain was sequenced in a study of identical twins. In this sample, this clonotype turned up a few times. What it binds is not known. V dropped 0 bases and J dropped 2 bases, with 13 bases sitting between them. The V gene's germline CDR1 is KGHDR and CDR2 SFDVKD. CDR3 size: 17 residues. Each CDR3 protein is one row after TCRdb ran MiXCR on the 5' RACE reads. The sample records 1.5 million to 2 million distinct CDR3 sequences, roughly a third being singletons. The study's findings and limits: Compared with models, monozygotic twins showed more out-of-frame TCR alpha sharing. Its conclusions, products of cross-sectional statistical analysis, did not come from following the same donors. Those out-of-frame alpha sequences shared by twins showed an excess of low generation probability. With beta out-of-frame sequences, excess sharing by twins was weaker.

The chain has TRBV24-1 and TRBJ2-1; D possibly corresponds to TRBD2 (5 bases). This TCR derives from a newborn girl in good health. Sequenced material: cord blood. CDR3 DNA: TGTGCCACCAGTGATTTGGGGAAGAGGGAGACCTACAATGAGCAGTTCTTC. This codes for CATSDLGKRETYNEQFF.